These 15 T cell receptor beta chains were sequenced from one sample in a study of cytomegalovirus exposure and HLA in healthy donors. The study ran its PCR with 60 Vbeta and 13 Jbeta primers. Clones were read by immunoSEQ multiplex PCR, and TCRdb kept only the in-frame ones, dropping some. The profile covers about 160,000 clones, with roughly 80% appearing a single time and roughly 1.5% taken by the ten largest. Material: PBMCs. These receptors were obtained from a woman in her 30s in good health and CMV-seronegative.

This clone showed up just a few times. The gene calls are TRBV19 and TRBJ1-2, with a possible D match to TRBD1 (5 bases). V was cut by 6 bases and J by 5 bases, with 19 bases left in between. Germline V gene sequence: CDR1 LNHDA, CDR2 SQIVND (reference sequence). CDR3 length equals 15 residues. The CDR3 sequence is CASRSGRRGPYGYTF. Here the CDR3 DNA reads TGTGCCAGTAGGTCGGGACGGAGGGGTCCTTATGGCTACACCTTC.

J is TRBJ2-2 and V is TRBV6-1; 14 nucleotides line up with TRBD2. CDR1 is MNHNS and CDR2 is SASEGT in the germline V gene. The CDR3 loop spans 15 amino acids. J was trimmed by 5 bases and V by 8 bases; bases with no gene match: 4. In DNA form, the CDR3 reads TGTGCCAGCGGACTAGCGGGGGGCCGGACCGGGGAGCTGTTTTTT. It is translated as CASGLAGGRTGELFF.

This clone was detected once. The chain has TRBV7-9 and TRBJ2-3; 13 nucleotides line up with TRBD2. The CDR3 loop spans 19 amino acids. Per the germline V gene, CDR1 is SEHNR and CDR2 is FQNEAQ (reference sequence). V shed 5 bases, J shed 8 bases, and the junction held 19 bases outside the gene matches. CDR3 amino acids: CASSAPGLAGPPTPGTQYF. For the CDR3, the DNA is TGTGCCAGCAGCGCCCCGGGACTAGCGGGGCCCCCAACTCCCGGTACGCAGTATTTT.

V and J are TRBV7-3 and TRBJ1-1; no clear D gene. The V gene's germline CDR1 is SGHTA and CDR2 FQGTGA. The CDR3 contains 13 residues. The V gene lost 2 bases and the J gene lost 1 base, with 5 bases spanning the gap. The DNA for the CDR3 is TGTGCCAGCAGCTTAGTTCAGAACACTGAAGCTTTCTTT. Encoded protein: CASSLVQNTEAFF.

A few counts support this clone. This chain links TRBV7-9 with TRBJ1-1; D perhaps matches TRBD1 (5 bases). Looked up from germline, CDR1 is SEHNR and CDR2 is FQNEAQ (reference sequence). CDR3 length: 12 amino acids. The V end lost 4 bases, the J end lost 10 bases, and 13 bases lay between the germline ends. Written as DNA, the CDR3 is TGTGCCAGCAGCTCACGACAGTCTCCAGCTTTCTTT. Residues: CASSSRQSPAFF.

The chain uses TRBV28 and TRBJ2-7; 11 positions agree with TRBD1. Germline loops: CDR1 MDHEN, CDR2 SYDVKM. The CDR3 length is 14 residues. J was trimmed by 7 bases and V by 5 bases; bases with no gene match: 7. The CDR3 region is CASSPGQGAKEQYF. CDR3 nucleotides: TGTGCCAGCAGTCCAGGACAGGGGGCTAAAGAGCAGTACTTC.

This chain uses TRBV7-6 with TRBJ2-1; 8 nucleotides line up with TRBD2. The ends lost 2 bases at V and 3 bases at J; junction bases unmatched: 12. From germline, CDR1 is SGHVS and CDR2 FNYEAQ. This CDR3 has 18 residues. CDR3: CASSLRTSLSAFYNEQFF. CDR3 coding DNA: TGTGCCAGCAGCTTAAGGACTAGCCTCAGCGCCTTCTACAATGAGCAGTTCTTC.

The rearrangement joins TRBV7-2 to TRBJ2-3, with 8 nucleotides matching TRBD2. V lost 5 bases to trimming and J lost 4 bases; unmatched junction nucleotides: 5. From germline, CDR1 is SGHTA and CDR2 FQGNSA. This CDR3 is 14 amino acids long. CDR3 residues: CASSAGGAPDTQYF. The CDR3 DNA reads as TGTGCCAGCAGCGCCGGGGGGGCCCCAGATACGCAGTATTTT. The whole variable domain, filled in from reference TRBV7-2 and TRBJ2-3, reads GAGVSQSPSNKVTEKGKDVELRCDPISGHTALYWYRQSLGQGLEFLIYFQGNSAPDKSGLPSDRFSAERTGGSVSTLTIQRTQQEDSAVYLCASSAGGAPDTQYFGPGTRLTVL.

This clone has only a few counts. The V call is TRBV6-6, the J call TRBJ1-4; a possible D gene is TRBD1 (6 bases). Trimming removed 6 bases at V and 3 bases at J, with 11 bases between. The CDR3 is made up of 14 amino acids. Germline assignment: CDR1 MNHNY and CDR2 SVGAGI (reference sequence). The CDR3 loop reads CASSDRWANEKLFF. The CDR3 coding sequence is TGTGCCAGCAGCGACAGGTGGGCTAATGAAAAACTGTTTTTT.

The CDR3 region has the DNA TGTGCTAGTGCCCTGACTAGCGCGACCTACGAGCAGTACTTC. Translated: CASALTSATYEQYF. V gene TRBV12-5 combines with J gene TRBJ2-5; 8 positions match TRBD2. The assigned J gene may be wrong: the sequence end matches TRBJ2-7 better. Germline values: CDR1 LGHNT, CDR2 FRNRAP. The CDR3 spans 14 residues.

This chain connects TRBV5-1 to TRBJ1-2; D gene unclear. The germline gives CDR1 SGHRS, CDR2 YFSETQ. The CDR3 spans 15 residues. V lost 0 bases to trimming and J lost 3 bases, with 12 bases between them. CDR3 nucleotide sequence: TGCGCCAGCAGCTTGGAACTCCGATACGACTATGGCTACACCTTC. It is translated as CASSLELRYDYGYTF.

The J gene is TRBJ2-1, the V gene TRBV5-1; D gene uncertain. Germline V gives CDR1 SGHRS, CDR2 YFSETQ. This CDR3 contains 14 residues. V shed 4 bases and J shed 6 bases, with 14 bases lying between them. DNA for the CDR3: TGCGCCAGCAGCGACCTAGTGTCAGTCAATGAGCAGTTCTTC. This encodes CASSDLVSVNEQFF. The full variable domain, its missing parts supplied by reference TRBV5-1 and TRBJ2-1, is KAGVTQTPRYLIKTRGQQVTLSCSPISGHRSVSWYQQTPGQGLQFLFEYFSETQRNKGNFPGRFSGRQFSNSRSEMNVSTLELGDSALYLCASSDLVSVNEQFFGPGTRLTVL.

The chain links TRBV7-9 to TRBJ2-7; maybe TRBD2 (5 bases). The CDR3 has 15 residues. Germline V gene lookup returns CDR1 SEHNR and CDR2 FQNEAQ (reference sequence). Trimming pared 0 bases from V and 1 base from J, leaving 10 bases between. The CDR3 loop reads CASSLATGMSYEQYF. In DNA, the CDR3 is TGTGCCAGCAGCTTAGCGACGGGAATGTCCTACGAGCAGTACTTC.

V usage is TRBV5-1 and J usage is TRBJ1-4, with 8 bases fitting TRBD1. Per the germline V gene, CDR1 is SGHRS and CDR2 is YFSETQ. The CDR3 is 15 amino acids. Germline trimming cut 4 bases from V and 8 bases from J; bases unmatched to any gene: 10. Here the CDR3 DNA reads TGCGCCAGCAGCCGTACCGGGACAGGCGAGGAAAAACTGTTTTTT. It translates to CASSRTGTGEEKLFF.

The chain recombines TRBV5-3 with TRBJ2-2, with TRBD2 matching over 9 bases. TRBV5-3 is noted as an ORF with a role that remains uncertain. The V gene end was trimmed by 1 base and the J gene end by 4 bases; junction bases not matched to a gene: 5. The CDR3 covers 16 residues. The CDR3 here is CARSLRAGGPTGELFF. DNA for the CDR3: TGTGCCAGAAGCTTGAGGGCGGGGGGGCCCACCGGGGAGCTGTTTTTT.